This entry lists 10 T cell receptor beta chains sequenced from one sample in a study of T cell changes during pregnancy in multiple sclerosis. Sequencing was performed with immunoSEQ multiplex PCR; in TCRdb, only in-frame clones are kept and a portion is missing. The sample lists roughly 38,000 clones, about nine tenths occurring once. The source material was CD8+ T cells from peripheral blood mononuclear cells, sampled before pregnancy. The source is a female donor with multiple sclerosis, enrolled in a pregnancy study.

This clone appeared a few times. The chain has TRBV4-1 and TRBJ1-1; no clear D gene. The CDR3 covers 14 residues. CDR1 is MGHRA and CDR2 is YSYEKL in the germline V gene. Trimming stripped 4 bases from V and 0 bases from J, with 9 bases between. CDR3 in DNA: TGCGCCAGCAGCCCGAGAGCCCTGAACACTGAAGCTTTCTTT. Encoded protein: CASSPRALNTEAFF.

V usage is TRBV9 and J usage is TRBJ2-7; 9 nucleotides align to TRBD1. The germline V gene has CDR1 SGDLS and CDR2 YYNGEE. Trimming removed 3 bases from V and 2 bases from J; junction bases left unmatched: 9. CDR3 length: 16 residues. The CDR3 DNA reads TGTGCCAGCAGCGCCAGAGCCGGGACAGGGCCCTACGAGCAGTACTTC. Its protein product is CASSARAGTGPYEQYF.

The CDR3 here is CSVEPSEMNTEAFF. CDR3 DNA: TGCAGCGTTGAACCCTCAGAAATGAACACTGAAGCTTTCTTT. The V and J genes are TRBV29-1 and TRBJ1-1; D is unresolved. The V gene lost 2 bases and the J gene lost 0 bases, with 10 bases spanning the gap. From germline, CDR1 is SQVTM and CDR2 ANQGSEA. The CDR3 is 14 residues long.

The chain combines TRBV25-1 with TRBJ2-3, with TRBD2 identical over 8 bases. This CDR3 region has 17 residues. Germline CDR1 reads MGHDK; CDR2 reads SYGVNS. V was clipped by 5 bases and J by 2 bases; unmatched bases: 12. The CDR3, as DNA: TGTGCCAGCAGTCTGTCAGCCGGGGGGGGAACCACAGATACGCAGTATTTT. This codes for CASSLSAGGGTTDTQYF.

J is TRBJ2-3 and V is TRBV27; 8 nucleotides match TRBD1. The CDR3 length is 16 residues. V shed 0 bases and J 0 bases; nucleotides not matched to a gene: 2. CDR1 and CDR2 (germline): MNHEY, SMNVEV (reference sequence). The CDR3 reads CASSLSRTGSTDTQYF. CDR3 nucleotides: TGTGCCAGCAGTTTATCTCGGACAGGGAGCACAGATACGCAGTATTTT.

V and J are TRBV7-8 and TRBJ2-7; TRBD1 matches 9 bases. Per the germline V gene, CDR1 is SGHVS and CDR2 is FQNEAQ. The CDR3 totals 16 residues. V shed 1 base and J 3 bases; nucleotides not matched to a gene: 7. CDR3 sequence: CASSLEPGQGDYEQYF. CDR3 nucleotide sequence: TGTGCCAGCAGCTTAGAGCCGGGACAGGGTGACTACGAGCAGTACTTC.

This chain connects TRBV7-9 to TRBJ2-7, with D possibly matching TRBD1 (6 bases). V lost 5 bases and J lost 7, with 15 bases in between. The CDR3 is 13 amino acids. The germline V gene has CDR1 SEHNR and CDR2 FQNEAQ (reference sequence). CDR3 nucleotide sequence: TGTGCCAGCAGCCCGACAGGTCCCGGAGAGCAGTACTTC. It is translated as CASSPTGPGEQYF.

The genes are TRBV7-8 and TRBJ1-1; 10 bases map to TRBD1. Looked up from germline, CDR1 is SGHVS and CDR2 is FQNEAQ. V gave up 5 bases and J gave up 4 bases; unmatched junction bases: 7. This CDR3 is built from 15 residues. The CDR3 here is CASSPGTGVGTEAFF. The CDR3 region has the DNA TGTGCCAGCAGCCCAGGGACAGGGGTAGGCACTGAAGCTTTCTTT.

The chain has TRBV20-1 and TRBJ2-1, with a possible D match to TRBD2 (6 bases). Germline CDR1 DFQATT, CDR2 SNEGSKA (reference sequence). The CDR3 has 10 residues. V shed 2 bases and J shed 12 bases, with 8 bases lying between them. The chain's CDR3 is CSARWRGQFF. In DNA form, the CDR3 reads TGCAGTGCTAGATGGCGGGGGCAGTTCTTC.

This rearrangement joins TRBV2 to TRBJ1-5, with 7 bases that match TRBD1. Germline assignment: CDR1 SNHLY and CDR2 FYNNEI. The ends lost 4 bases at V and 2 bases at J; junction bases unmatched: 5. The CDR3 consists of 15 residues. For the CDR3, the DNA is TGTGCCAGCAGTGTAACAGGGGTCGGCAATCAGCCCCAGCATTTT. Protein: CASSVTGVGNQPQHF.